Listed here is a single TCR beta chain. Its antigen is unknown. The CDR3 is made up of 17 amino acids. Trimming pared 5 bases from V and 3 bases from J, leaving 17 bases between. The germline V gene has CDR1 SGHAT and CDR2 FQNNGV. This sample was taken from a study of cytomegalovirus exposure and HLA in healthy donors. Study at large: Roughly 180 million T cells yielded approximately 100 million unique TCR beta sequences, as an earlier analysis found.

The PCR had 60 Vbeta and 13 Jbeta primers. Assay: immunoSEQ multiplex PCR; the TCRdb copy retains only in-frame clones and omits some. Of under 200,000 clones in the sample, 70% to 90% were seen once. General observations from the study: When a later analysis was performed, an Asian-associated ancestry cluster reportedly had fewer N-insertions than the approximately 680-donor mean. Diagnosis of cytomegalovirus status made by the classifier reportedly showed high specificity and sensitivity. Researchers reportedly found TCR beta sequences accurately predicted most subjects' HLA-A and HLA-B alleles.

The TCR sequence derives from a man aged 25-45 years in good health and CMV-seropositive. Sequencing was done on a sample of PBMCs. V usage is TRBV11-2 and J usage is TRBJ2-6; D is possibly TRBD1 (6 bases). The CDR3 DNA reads TGTGCCAGCAGCCCCTACAGGGCCCAGGGTGGGGCCAACGTCCTGACTTTC. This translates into CASSPYRAQGGANVLTF.